The 2 T cell receptor beta chains presented below share a single source sample, sequenced in a study of T-cell reconstitution after alpha-beta-depleted transplantation in children. Unique molecular identifiers were built into the TCRbeta library. TCRdb re-analysed the PCR reads in MiXCR, keeping a single row per CDR3 protein. The sample includes about 460,000 distinct CDR3 sequences, roughly an eighth of them seen just once. This sample comprised PBMCs, mostly from graft donor cells, obtained 180 days after TCRalphabeta/CD19-depleted stem cell transplant. All receptors derive from a female patient aged 2-10 years who had a stem cell transplant for aplastic anemia, so the T cells may come from the graft donor.

The V gene is TRBV18, the J gene TRBJ2-1; 9 bases line up with TRBD2. Germline loops: CDR1 KGHSH, CDR2 LQKENI. CDR3 length: 16 amino acids. V shed 6 bases, J shed 0 bases, and the junction held 6 bases outside the gene matches. CDR3 DNA: TGTGCCAGCTCTCGCGGGAGGGAACACTCCTACAATGAGCAGTTCTTC. Translated, it gives CASSRGREHSYNEQFF.

The chain employs TRBV7-2 and TRBJ2-3; a possible D gene is TRBD1 (7 bases). Germline V gene data show CDR1 as SGHTA and CDR2 as FQGNSA. The length of the CDR3 is 15 residues. The V end lost 5 bases, the J end lost 3 bases, and 15 bases lay between the germline ends. The DNA for the CDR3 is TGTGCCAGCAGCCGAGACAGGGCGGGAACAGATACGCAGTATTTT. It encodes CASSRDRAGTDTQYF.